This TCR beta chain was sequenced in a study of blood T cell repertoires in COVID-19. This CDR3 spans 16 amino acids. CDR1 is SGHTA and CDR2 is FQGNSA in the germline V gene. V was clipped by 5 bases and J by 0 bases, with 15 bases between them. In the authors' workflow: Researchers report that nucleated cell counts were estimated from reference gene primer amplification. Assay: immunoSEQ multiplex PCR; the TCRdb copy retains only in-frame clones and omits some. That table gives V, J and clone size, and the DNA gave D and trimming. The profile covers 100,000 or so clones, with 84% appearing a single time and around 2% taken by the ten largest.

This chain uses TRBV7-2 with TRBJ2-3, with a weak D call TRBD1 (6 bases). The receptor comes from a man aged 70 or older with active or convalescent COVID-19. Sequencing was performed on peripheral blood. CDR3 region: CASSATRTVSTDTQYF. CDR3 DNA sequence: TGTGCCAGCAGCGCTACCCGGACAGTTAGCACAGATACGCAGTATTTT.